The rows below give T cell receptor beta chains drawn from one sample of a study of T cells in Graves' hyperthyroidism and ophthalmopathy. TCRdb reprocessed the multiplex PCR reads with MiXCR, giving one entry per CDR3 protein. The profile shows 500,000 to 650,000 distinct CDR3 sequences, 40% to 50% of them singletons. What was sequenced was peripheral blood or thyroid tissue (not recorded which). Receptor source: an adult woman with Graves' disease, either hyperthyroidism or ophthalmopathy (not recorded which). The CDR3 runs from the conserved cysteine through the conserved F or W. Fields, in order: clone size, J gene, D gene, V gene, CDR3 DNA, CDR3 protein. The D gene is left open where the match is weak. A row's size may be missing; if present it is once, few, many or a size class.

-,TRBJ1-1,TRBD1,TRBV2,TGTGCCAGCAGCGGACAGGGGGCGCGGGTTAACACTGAAGCTTTCTTT,CASSGQGARVNTEAFF
many,TRBJ1-3,TRBD1,TRBV2,TGTGCCAGCAGTGTTGGGACAGGTTACTCTGGAAACACCATATATTTT,CASSVGTGYSGNTIYF
many,TRBJ1-1,-,TRBV28,TGTGCCAGCAACTTAGAGTGGGCCACTGAAGCTTTCTTT,CASNLEWATEAFF
-,TRBJ2-7,-,TRBV7-2,TGTGCCAGCAGCTTAAATACGGTCTACGAGCAGTACTTC,CASSLNTVYEQYF
many,TRBJ1-1,-,TRBV2,TGTGCCAGCAGTGAACAGGGGCAAAACACTGAAGCTTTCTTT,CASSEQGQNTEAFF
-,TRBJ2-7,-,TRBV7-9,TGTGCCAGCAGCCCAGAGCTAGTCGAGCAGTACTTC,CASSPELVEQYF
many,TRBJ1-1,-,TRBV5-1,TGTGCCAGCAGCTTAGGCACGAACACTGAAGCTTTCTTT,CASSLGTNTEAFF
-,TRBJ1-1,-,TRBV9,TGTGCCAGCAGCGAACTAAACAGGGACACTGAAGCTTTCTTT,CASSELNRDTEAFF
-,TRBJ2-1,-,TRBV29-1,TGCAGCGTTTGGGGCACAGGGGGGGCGTTCTTC,CSVWGTGGAFF
few,TRBJ2-5,-,TRBV18,TGTGCCAGCTCAGTCGATGGGGCCACTAAAGAGACCCAGTACTTC,CASSVDGATKETQYF
-,TRBJ2-5,-,TRBV10-3,TGTGCCACTGGGCCGGGGAAGACCCAGTACTTC,CATGPGKTQYF
few,TRBJ2-3,-,TRBV7-9,TGTGCCAGCAGCTTAGGAGGGTTACAGGCAGATACGCAGTATTTT,CASSLGGLQADTQYF
many,TRBJ2-2,TRBD1,TRBV5-1,TGCGCCAGCAGGAGGACAGGGCCCACCGGGGAGCTGTTTTTT,CASRRTGPTGELFF
-,TRBJ2-2,TRBD2,TRBV6-5,TGTGCCAGCAGAACAAGACTAGCGGGAGGGACCGGGGAGCTGTTTTTT,CASRTRLAGGTGELFF
many,TRBJ1-1,-,TRBV20-1,TGCAGTGCTAGGAGTAGGGGGATCAGTTTACGTATGAACACTGAAGCTTTCTTT,CSARSRGISLRMNTEAFF
-,TRBJ2-7,TRBD1,TRBV7-9,TGTGCCAGCAGCCACCGGGACAGGGGCCACTACGAGCAGTACTTC,CASSHRDRGHYEQYF
-,TRBJ1-1,-,TRBV29-1,TGCAGCGGCTCCCCGTCGGGCGAGGGCCGAGCTTTCTTT,CSGSPSGEGRAFF
many,TRBJ1-1,-,TRBV10-3,TGTGCCGCCCGAGGGGGAGGCCGTGACACTGAAGCTTTCTTT,CAARGGGRDTEAFF
-,TRBJ2-7,TRBD2,TRBV30,TGTGCCTTGCGGGAGGCTGGCGAGCAGTACTTC,CALREAGEQYF
few,TRBJ1-2,TRBD1,TRBV6-2/TRBV6-3,TGTGCCACCGAGGACAGGCTTTTCTATGGCTACACCTTC,CATEDRLFYGYTF
-,TRBJ2-7,-,TRBV7-2,TGTGCCAGCGAACCACTCGACAGTCGGCCCTCCTTC,CASEPLDSRPSF
few,TRBJ1-2,-,TRBV5-1,TGCGCCAGCAGCTTAAACAGACAGCTTGGCTACACCTTC,CASSLNRQLGYTF
-,TRBJ2-7,TRBD2,TRBV20-1,TGCAGTGCTGCGCGGGAGGTACGGGAGCAGTACTTC,CSAAREVREQYF
-,TRBJ2-3,TRBD2,TRBV7-2,TGTGCCAGCAGCCCTTGGACTAGCGGCACAGATACGCAGTATTTT,CASSPWTSGTDTQYF